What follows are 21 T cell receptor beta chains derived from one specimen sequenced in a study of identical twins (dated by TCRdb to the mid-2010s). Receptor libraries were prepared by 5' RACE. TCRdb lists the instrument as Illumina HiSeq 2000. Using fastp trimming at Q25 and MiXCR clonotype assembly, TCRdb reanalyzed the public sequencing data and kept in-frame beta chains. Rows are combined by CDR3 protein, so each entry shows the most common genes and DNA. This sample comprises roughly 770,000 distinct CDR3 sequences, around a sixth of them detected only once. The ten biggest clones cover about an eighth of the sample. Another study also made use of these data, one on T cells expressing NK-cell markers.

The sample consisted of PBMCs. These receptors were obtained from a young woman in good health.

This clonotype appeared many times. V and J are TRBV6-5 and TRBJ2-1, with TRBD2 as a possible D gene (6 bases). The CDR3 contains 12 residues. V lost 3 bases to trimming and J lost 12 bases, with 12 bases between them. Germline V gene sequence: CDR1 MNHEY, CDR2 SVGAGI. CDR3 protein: CASSYMEGMQFF. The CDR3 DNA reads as TGTGCCAGCAGTTATATGGAGGGCATGCAGTTCTTC.

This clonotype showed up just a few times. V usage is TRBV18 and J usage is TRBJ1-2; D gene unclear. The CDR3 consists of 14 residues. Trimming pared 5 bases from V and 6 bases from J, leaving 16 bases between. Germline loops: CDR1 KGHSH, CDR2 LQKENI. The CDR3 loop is CASSFLASPDGYTF. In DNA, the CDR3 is TGTGCCAGCTCATTTCTAGCCTCTCCGGATGGCTACACCTTC.

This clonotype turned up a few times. The CDR3 DNA is TGTGCCAGCAGTTCGACACCGAACACTGAAGCTTTCTTT. This translates into CASSSTPNTEAFF. V gene TRBV12-3 or TRBV12-4 combines with J gene TRBJ1-1; unclear D gene. V dropped 4 bases and J dropped 1 base, with 7 bases sitting between them. The CDR3 covers 13 residues.

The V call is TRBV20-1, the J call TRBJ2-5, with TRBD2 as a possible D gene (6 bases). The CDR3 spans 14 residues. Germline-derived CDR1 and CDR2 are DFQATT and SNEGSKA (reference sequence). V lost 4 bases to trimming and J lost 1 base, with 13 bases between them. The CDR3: CSAIDGTLQETQYF. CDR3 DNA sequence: TGCAGTGCTATCGACGGGACTCTCCAAGAGACCCAGTACTTC.

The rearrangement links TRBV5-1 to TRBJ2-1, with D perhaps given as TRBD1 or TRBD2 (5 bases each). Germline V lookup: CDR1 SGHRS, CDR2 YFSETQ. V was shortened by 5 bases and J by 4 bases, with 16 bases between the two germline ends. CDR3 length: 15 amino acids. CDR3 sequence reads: CASRPGTRNYNEQFF. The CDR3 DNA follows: TGCGCCAGCAGACCGGGGACCAGAAATTACAATGAGCAGTTCTTC.

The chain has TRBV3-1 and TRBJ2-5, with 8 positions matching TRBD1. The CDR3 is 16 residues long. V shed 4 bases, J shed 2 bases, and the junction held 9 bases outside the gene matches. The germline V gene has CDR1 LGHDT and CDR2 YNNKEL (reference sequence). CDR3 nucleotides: TGTGCCAGCAGCCCTCTTGGGGACAGGAGTCAAGAGACCCAGTACTTC. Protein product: CASSPLGDRSQETQYF.

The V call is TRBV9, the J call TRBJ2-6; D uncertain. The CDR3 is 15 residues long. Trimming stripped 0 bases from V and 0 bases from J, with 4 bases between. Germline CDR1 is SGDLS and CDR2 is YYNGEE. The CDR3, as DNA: TGTGCCAGCAGCGTAGTCGGCTCTGGGGCCAACGTCCTGACTTTC. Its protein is CASSVVGSGANVLTF.

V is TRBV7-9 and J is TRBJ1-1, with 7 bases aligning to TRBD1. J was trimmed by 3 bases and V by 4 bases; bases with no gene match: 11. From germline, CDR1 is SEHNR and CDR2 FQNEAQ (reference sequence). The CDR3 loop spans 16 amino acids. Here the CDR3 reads CASSSVGQKRYTEAFF. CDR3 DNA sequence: TGTGCCAGCAGCTCCGTGGGACAGAAAAGATACACTGAAGCTTTCTTT.

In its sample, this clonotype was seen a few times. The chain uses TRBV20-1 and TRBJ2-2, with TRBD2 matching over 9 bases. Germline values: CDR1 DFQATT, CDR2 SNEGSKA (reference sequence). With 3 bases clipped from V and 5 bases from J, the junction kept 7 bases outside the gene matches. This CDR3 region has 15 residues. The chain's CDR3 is CSASLAGLGTGELFF. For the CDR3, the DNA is TGCAGTGCTAGCCTAGCGGGGCTGGGGACCGGGGAGCTGTTTTTT.

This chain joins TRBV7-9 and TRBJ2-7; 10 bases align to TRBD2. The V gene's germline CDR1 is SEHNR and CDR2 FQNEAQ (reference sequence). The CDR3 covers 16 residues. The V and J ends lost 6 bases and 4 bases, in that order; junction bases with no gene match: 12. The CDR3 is CASSYAPGLALYEQYF. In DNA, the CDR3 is TGTGCCAGCAGTTACGCCCCGGGACTAGCGCTGTACGAGCAGTACTTC.

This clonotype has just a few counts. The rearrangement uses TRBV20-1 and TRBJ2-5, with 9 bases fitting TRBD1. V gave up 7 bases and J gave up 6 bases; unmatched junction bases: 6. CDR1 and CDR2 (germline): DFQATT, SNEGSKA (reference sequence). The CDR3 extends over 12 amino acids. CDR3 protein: CSGGQGLQTQYF. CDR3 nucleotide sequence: TGCAGTGGCGGACAGGGGCTGCAGACCCAGTACTTC.

The CDR3 region is CAISATSGGVNEQFF. As DNA, the CDR3 is TGTGCCATCAGTGCGACTAGCGGGGGTGTCAATGAGCAGTTCTTC. The V gene is TRBV10-3, the J gene TRBJ2-1; 12 bases agree with TRBD2. CDR1 and CDR2 from the germline V gene are ENHRY and SYGVKD. There are 15 residues in the CDR3. Losses at the gene ends were 4 bases for V and 6 bases for J; bases not matched to a gene: 4.

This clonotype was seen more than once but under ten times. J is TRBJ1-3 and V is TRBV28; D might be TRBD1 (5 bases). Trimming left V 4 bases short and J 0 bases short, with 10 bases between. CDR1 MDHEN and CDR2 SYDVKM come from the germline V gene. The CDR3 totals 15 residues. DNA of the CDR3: TGTGCCAGCAGTTCGACGCAGGGCTCTGGAAACACCATATATTTT. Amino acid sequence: CASSSTQGSGNTIYF.

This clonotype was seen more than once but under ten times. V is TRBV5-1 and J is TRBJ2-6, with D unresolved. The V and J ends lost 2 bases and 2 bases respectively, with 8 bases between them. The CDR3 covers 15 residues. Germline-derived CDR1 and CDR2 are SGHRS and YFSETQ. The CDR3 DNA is TGCGCCAGCAGCTTTGGGGATCCTGGGGCCAACGTCCTGACTTTC. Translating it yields CASSFGDPGANVLTF. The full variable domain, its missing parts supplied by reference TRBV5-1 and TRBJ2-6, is KAGVTQTPRYLIKTRGQQVTLSCSPISGHRSVSWYQQTPGQGLQFLFEYFSETQRNKGNFPGRFSGRQFSNSRSEMNVSTLELGDSALYLCASSFGDPGANVLTFGAGSRLTVL.

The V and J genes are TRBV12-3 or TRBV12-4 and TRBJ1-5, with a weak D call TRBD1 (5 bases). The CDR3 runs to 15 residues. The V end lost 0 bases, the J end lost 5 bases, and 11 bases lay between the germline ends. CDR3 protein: CASSLARGTYQPQHF. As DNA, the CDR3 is TGTGCCAGCAGTTTAGCGCGTGGGACTTATCAGCCCCAGCATTTT.

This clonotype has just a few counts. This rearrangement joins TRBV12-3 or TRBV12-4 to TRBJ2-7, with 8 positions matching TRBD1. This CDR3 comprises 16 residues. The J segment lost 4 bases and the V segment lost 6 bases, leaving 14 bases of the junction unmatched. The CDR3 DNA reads TGTGCCAGCAGCCAAGGCCCCGGACAGGGTGCTTACGAGCAGTACTTC. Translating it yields CASSQGPGQGAYEQYF.

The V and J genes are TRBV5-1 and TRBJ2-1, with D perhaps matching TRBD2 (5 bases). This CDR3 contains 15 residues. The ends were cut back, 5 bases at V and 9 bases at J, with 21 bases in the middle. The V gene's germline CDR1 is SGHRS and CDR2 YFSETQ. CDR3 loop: CASSPSGGWVLEQFF. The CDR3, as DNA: TGCGCCAGCAGTCCGAGCGGCGGGTGGGTTCTTGAGCAGTTCTTC.

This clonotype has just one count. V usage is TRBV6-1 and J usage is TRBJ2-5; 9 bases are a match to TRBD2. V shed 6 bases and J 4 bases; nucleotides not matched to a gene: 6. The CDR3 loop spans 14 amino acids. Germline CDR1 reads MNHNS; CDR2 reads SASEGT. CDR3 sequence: CASRGGRAGETQYF. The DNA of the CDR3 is TGTGCCAGCAGGGGCGGGAGGGCCGGAGAGACCCAGTACTTC.

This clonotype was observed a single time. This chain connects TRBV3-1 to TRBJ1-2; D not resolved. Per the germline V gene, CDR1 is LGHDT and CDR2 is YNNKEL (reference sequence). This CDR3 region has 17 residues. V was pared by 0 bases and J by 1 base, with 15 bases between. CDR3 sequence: CASSQDNSRRDNYGYTF. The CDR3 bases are TGTGCCAGCAGCCAAGATAACTCGAGGAGGGATAACTATGGCTACACCTTC.

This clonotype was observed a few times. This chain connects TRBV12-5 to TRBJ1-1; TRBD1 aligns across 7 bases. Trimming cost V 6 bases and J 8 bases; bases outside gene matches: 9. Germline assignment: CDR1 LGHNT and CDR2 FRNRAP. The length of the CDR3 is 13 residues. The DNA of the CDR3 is TGTGCTAGTGGATTACTCACAGGGGACGAAGCTTTCTTT. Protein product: CASGLLTGDEAFF. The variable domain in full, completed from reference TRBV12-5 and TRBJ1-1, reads DARVTQTPRHKVTEMGQEVTMRCQPILGHNTVFWYRQTMMQGLELLAYFRNRAPLDDSGMPKDRFSAEMPDATLATLKIQPSEPRDSAVYFCASGLLTGDEAFFGQGTRLTVV.

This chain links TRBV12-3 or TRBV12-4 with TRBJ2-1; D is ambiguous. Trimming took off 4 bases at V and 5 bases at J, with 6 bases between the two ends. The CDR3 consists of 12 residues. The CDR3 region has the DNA TGTGCCAGCAGTTACACGCACAATGAGCAGTTCTTC. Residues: CASSYTHNEQFF.